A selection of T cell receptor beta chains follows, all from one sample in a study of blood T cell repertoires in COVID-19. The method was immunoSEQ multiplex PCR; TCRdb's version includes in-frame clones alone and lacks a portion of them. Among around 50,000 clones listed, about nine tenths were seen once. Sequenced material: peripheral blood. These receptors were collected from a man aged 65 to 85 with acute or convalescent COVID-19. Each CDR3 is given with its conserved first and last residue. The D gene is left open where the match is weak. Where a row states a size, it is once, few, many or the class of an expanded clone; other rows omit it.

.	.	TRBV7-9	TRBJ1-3	TGTGCCAGCAGCTTAGACAGGGGAAACACCATATATTTT	CASSLDRGNTIYF
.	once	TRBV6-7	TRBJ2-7	TGTGCCAGCAAGGGGGGGACCTACTACGAGCAGTACTTC	CASKGGTYYEQYF
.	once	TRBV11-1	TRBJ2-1	TGTGCCAGCAGCATCGACTTGGTCAATGAGCAGTTCTTC	CASSIDLVNEQFF
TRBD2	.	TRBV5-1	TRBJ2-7	TGCGCCAGCAGCTTGGAGAGCGGGGGTAATTATGACGAGCAGTACTTC	CASSLESGGNYDEQYF
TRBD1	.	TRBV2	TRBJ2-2	TGTGCCAGCAGTGCCAGACAGGGGGCCGACACCGGGGAGCTGTTTTTT	CASSARQGADTGELFF
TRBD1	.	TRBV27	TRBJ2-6	TGTGCCAGCAGCCACGACAGGGTTTCTGGGGCCAACGTCCTGACTTTC	CASSHDRVSGANVLTF
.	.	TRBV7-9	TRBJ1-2	TGTGCCAGCAGCTTAGGCCCAGGGAACTATGGCTACACCTTC	CASSLGPGNYGYTF
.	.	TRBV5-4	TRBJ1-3	TGTGCCAGCAGCTCTTCAGGGCAGGGAAACACCATATATTTT	CASSSSGQGNTIYF
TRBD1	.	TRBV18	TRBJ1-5	TGTGCCAGCTCACGACAGGGCTTCAATCAGCCCCAGCATTTT	CASSRQGFNQPQHF
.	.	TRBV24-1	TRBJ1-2	TGTGCCACCAGTGCGGGTGAGTGGAGTGGCTACACCTTC	CATSAGEWSGYTF
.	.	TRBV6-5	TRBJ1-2	TGTGCCAGCAACCAGGGTCCTGGCTACACCTTC	CASNQGPGYTF
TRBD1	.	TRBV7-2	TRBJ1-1	TGTGCCAGCAGATCAGACAGGGTCACTGAAGCTTTCTTT	CASRSDRVTEAFF
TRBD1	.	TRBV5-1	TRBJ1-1	TGCGCCAGCAGCCCGGTGACAGGGGGTATCACTGAAGCTTTCTTT	CASSPVTGGITEAFF
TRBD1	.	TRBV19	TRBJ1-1	TGTGCCAGTAGTATAGTCCCCGGGACAGGGACAGCGCGGGCTTTCTTT	CASSIVPGTGTARAFF
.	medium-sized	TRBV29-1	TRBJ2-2	TGCAGCGCCCAAAGCACTAGCAGAACCGGGGAGCTGTTTTTT	CSAQSTSRTGELFF
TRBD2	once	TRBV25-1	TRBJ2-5	TGTGCCAGCAGTGAATTGCGGACTAGCGGGCGGGAAGAGACCCAGTACTTC	CASSELRTSGREETQYF
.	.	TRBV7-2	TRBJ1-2	TGTGCCAGCAGCCCCATCGGACAGTTCTATGGCTACACCTTC	CASSPIGQFYGYTF
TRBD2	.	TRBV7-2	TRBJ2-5	TGTGCCAGCAGCTCGGGACTAGCGGGGACCGTGTCCCAGTACTTC	CASSSGLAGTVSQYF
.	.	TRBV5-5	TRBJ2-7	TGTGCCAGCAGGCCGGGACTCCCCTACGAGCAGTACTTC	CASRPGLPYEQYF
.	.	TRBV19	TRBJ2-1	TGTGCCAGTAGTACCAGTACAGCTTTCGGGGGCAATGAGCAGTTCTTC	CASSTSTAFGGNEQFF
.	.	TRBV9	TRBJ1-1	TGTGCCAGCAGCCCAAACACAGGGAACACTGAAGCTTTCTTT	CASSPNTGNTEAFF
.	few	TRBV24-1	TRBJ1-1	TGTGCCACCCGCAACAGGGCGAACACTGAAGCTTTCTTT	CATRNRANTEAFF
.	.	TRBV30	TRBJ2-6	TGTGCCTGGAGTCCCATCTCTGGGGCCAACGTCCTGACTTTC	CAWSPISGANVLTF
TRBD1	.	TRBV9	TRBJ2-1	TGTGCCAGCAGCGTATGGGACAGCCTGAATCCTTTCAATGAGCAGTTCTTC	CASSVWDSLNPFNEQFF
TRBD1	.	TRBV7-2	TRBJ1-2	TGTGCCAGCAGCCCCGAGACAGGGAACTATGGCTACACCTTC	CASSPETGNYGYTF
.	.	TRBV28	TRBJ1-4	TGTGCCAGCAGTTTTCGTGAAAAACTGTTTTTT	CASSFREKLFF
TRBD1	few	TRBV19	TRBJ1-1	TGTGCCAGTAGTCTCCAACAGGGGGGGGACACTGAAGCTTTCTTT	CASSLQQGGDTEAFF
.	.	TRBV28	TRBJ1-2	TGTGCCAGCAAAATGGACACCCTAACGGGCTACACCTTC	CASKMDTLTGYTF
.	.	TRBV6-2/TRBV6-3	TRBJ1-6	TGTGCCAGCAGTTACTCGAACCCTGCGAGGGGGACCCTCCACTTT	CASSYSNPARGTLHF
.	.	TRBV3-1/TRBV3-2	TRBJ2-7	TGTGCCAGCAGCCAAGATAACTACTACGAGCAGTACTTC	CASSQDNYYEQYF
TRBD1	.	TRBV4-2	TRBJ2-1	TGTGCCAGCAGCCCCGGGACAGGACTGATCCAGAGCTCCTACAATGAGCAGTTCTTC	CASSPGTGLIQSSYNEQFF
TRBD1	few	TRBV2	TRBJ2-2	TGTGCCAGCAGACAGGGGTGGTCCGGGGAGCTGTTTTTT	CASRQGWSGELFF
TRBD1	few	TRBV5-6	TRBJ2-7	TGTGCCAGCAGCTTGGTTGGGACAGGTAGCTACGAGCAGTACTTC	CASSLVGTGSYEQYF
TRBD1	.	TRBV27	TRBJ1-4	TGTGCCAGCAGACCAACATCGACAGGGAGTAATGAAAAACTGTTTTTT	CASRPTSTGSNEKLFF
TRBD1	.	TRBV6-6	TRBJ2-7	TGTGCCAGCAGTTACGGGACAGGTGGAACCTACGAGCAGTACTTC	CASSYGTGGTYEQYF
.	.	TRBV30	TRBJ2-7	TGTGCCTGGCTGAATCAGGGAAGGGGCGAGCAGTACTTC	CAWLNQGRGEQYF